These T cell receptor beta chains were read from a single sample in a study of cytomegalovirus exposure and HLA in healthy donors. Sequencing used immunoSEQ multiplex PCR; TCRdb keeps in-frame clones, though not all of them. The repertoire holds about 190,000 clones, with roughly 80% as singletons. The sequencing input was PBMCs. Receptors were obtained from a man aged 45-65 years in good health and CMV-seronegative. Each CDR3 is given with its conserved first and last residue. Fields, in order: clone size, D gene, J gene, V gene, CDR3 DNA, CDR3 protein. D genes are given only for firm matches. Size tells how often a clone was seen (once, few, many) or the class of an expanded clone, and some rows leave it out.

- | TRBD2 | TRBJ2-7 | TRBV27 | TGTGCCAGCAGCCCCAAGGGTCCCCGGGACTACTCCTACGAGCAGTACTTC | CASSPKGPRDYSYEQYF
- | TRBD1 | TRBJ2-3 | TRBV27 | TGTGCCAGCAGTTTACCCACCGGACAGGTCTCAGATACGCAGTATTTT | CASSLPTGQVSDTQYF
- | - | TRBJ1-4 | TRBV5-1 | TGCGCCAGCAGCCCTCGGACAGCAACTAATGAAAAACTGTTTTTT | CASSPRTATNEKLFF
- | - | TRBJ2-2 | TRBV6-4 | TGTGCCAGCAGTGACTTATCAGCGAACACCGGGGAGCTGTTTTTT | CASSDLSANTGELFF
- | - | TRBJ2-7 | TRBV5-1 | TGCGCCAGCAGCTTGGGTTATCGGTCCGGGAACGAGCAGTACTTC | CASSLGYRSGNEQYF
- | TRBD1 | TRBJ1-2 | TRBV5-5 | TGTGCCAGCAGCTTTCTGACAGGGCCCAACTATGGCTACACCTTC | CASSFLTGPNYGYTF
- | TRBD1 | TRBJ2-7 | TRBV7-9 | TGTGCCACTCTTAAGACAGGGGGCGCACACGAGCAGTACTTC | CATLKTGGAHEQYF
- | - | TRBJ2-3 | TRBV19 | TGTGCCAGTAAAGGCAGTGACAGTAGCACAGATACGCAGTATTTT | CASKGSDSSTDTQYF
- | - | TRBJ1-2 | TRBV9 | TGTGCCAGCAGCGGTGGGGTGACAGGCCATATTAACTATGGCTACACCTTC | CASSGGVTGHINYGYTF
- | - | TRBJ1-1 | TRBV7-8 | TGTGCCAGCAGCCTCCAACAGGGACGAGCTTTCTTT | CASSLQQGRAFF
- | - | TRBJ1-2 | TRBV10-2 | TGCGCCAGCAGTTGGGCAGCTACCTACACCTTC | CASSWAATYTF
- | - | TRBJ2-7 | TRBV7-9 | TGTGCCAGCAGTTTCCGAGACTACGAGCAGTACTTC | CASSFRDYEQYF
- | TRBD2 | TRBJ2-2 | TRBV10-3 | TGTGCCACGTTGGGGGGGTCCAACACCGGGGAGCTGTTTTTT | CATLGGSNTGELFF
- | - | TRBJ1-5 | TRBV5-8 | TGTGCCAGCACCTGGTCCGATATTACTTATAGCAATCAGCCCCAGCATTTT | CASTWSDITYSNQPQHF
- | TRBD1 | TRBJ2-3 | TRBV5-1 | TGCGCCAGCAGCTTAGACAGGGCCACAGATACGCAGTATTTT | CASSLDRATDTQYF
- | - | TRBJ1-4 | TRBV7-9 | TGTGCCAGCAGCTTAGTAGGCTTTGCAGGGGAAAATGAAAAACTGTTTTTT | CASSLVGFAGENEKLFF
- | TRBD1 | TRBJ2-7 | TRBV7-2 | TGTGCCAGCAGCTTAGAGGCCGGGACAGGGGCCTACGAGCAGTACTTC | CASSLEAGTGAYEQYF
few | - | TRBJ2-7 | TRBV5-4 | TGTGCCAGCGGTCCTGTCGAGGGAGTCTACGAGCAGTACTTC | CASGPVEGVYEQYF
- | - | TRBJ1-3 | TRBV5-1 | TGCGCCAGCAGCTTGTGGCCTGGAAACACCATATATTTT | CASSLWPGNTIYF
- | - | TRBJ2-3 | TRBV7-6 | TGTGCCAGCTCAAACGCCGCGGGGAGCACAGATACGCAGTATTTT | CASSNAAGSTDTQYF
- | - | TRBJ1-5 | TRBV2 | TGTGCCAGCAGTGAACAGGGAAATCAGCCCCAGCATTTT | CASSEQGNQPQHF
- | - | TRBJ1-6 | TRBV5-1 | TGCGCCAGCAGCACGGAGTATAATTCACCCCTCCACTTT | CASSTEYNSPLHF
- | TRBD1 | TRBJ2-2 | TRBV19 | TGTGCCAGTAGTATAGATCAGAACAGGGGTAGCACCGGGGAGCTGTTTTTT | CASSIDQNRGSTGELFF
- | - | TRBJ1-5 | TRBV6-1 | TGTGCCAGCACCGAGGTCGGGGTAGGTCAGCCCCAGCATTTT | CASTEVGVGQPQHF